Shown below are 30 T cell receptor beta chains from a single sample sequenced in a study of cytomegalovirus exposure and HLA in healthy donors. In the PCR, 60 Vbeta and 13 Jbeta primers were used. Libraries were prepared by immunoSEQ multiplex PCR; TCRdb keeps only in-frame clonotypes and omits some of them. This sample yields about 200,000 clones, of which roughly 85% are seen a single time; roughly 1.6% belongs to the top ten. Sequencing was carried out using PBMCs. The source of these receptors is a woman under 30 in good health and CMV-seronegative.

The CDR3 bases are TGCGCCAGCAGCCAGCGGGCTACGATACAGGGGGCCTGTGAAGCTTTCTTT. It encodes CASSQRATIQGACEAFF. The gene calls are TRBV4-1 and TRBJ1-1, with TRBD1 matching over 9 bases. This CDR3 region has 17 residues. In germline, CDR1 is MGHRA, CDR2 YSYEKL. The J segment lost 7 bases and the V segment lost 3 bases, leaving 15 bases of the junction unmatched.

The chain has TRBV6-6 and TRBJ2-2; 8 nucleotides match TRBD1. Trimming cost V 2 bases and J 1 base; bases outside gene matches: 0. Germline assignment: CDR1 MNHNY and CDR2 SVGAGI (reference sequence). The CDR3 is made up of 15 amino acids. The CDR3 protein is CASSYTGGNTGELFF. The CDR3 region has the DNA TGTGCCAGCAGTTACACAGGGGGGAACACCGGGGAGCTGTTTTTT.

The V call is TRBV5-1, the J call TRBJ1-2; tentative D call: TRBD1 (5 bases). Trimming pared 2 bases from V and 8 bases from J, leaving 16 bases between. The V gene's germline CDR1 is SGHRS and CDR2 YFSETQ. The CDR3 sequence is 14 residues long. The CDR3 region is CASSLPGRGPGYTF. The CDR3, as DNA: TGCGCCAGCAGCTTACCCGGGAGGGGCCCCGGCTACACCTTC.

V is TRBV18 and J is TRBJ2-5; maybe TRBD1 (6 bases). The CDR3 consists of 15 residues. Germline CDR1 is KGHSH and CDR2 is LQKENI. Between the trimmed V and J ends, which lost 0 bases and 1 base, there was a span of 9 bases. This chain's CDR3 is CASSPPSRGQETQYF. The CDR3, as DNA: TGTGCCAGCTCACCACCTAGCAGGGGCCAAGAGACCCAGTACTTC.

This chain uses TRBV7-2 with TRBJ2-5; TRBD1 matches at 9 bases. The CDR3 spans 15 residues. Germline CDR1 is SGHTA and CDR2 is FQGNSA. V lost 4 bases to trimming and J lost 7 bases; unmatched junction nucleotides: 10. In DNA form, the CDR3 reads TGTGCCAGCAGCTACCACCCGGGACAGGGTGGGACCCAGTACTTC. Protein product: CASSYHPGQGGTQYF.

V usage is TRBV7-2 and J usage is TRBJ2-3; 8 nucleotides match TRBD1. The V gene's germline CDR1 is SGHTA and CDR2 FQGNSA. V trimming: 5 bases; J trimming: 1 base; junction bases outside the gene matches: 5. The CDR3 extends over 15 amino acids. The CDR3 protein is CASSARTGRTDTQYF. The CDR3 DNA follows: TGTGCCAGCAGCGCCCGGACAGGGCGCACAGATACGCAGTATTTT.

This chain joins TRBV11-3 and TRBJ2-5; 7 bases are a match to TRBD2. This CDR3 region has 15 residues. Germline V CDR1 and CDR2: SGHNT, YENEEA. V dropped 2 bases and J dropped 2; count of bases not matched to a gene: 5. The CDR3 DNA is TGTGCCAGCAGCTTAATGACTAGCACACAAGAGACCCAGTACTTC. This translates into CASSLMTSTQETQYF. The entire variable domain, with the rest obtained from reference TRBV11-3 and TRBJ2-5, is as follows: EAGVVQSPRYKIIEKKQPVAFWCNPISGHNTLYWYLQNLGQGPELLIRYENEEAVDDSQLPKDRFSAERLKGVDSTLKIQPAELGDSAVYLCASSLMTSTQETQYFGPGTRLLVL.

V is TRBV19 and J is TRBJ2-5; 10 positions agree with TRBD2. Germline V gene sequence: CDR1 LNHDA, CDR2 SQIVND (reference sequence). J gave up 6 bases and V 5 bases, and 6 bases lay outside the gene matches. This CDR3 is built from 14 residues. The CDR3 sequence is CASSESSGRKTQYF. CDR3 DNA sequence: TGTGCCAGTAGTGAATCTAGCGGGAGAAAGACCCAGTACTTC.

This clone came up once. The gene calls are TRBV5-6 and TRBJ2-5, with D maybe TRBD2 (7 bases). This CDR3 region has 15 residues. With 4 bases removed from V and 6 bases from J, the gap between germline ends came to 19 bases. Germline V lookup: CDR1 SGHDT, CDR2 YYEEEE. In DNA form, the CDR3 reads TGTGCCAGCAGCCCCCAAGGGGGAGGGGTGAAGACCCAGTACTTC. Encoded protein: CASSPQGGGVKTQYF.

This rearrangement joins TRBV7-9 to TRBJ1-4; 7 bases agree with TRBD1. Germline CDR1 and CDR2: SEHNR and FQNEAQ (reference sequence). The CDR3 is 13 residues long. V shed 6 bases and J 8 bases; nucleotides not matched to a gene: 6. This chain's CDR3 is CASSDAGGEKLFF. Here the CDR3 DNA reads TGTGCCAGCAGTGACGCAGGGGGGGAAAAACTGTTTTTT.

This chain links TRBV5-1 with TRBJ1-3; D is perhaps TRBD1 (6 bases). Germline V lookup: CDR1 SGHRS, CDR2 YFSETQ. The V end lost 7 bases, the J end lost 5 bases, and 19 bases lay between the germline ends. This CDR3 spans 15 amino acids. The CDR3: CASRNTGTGRNTIYF. The CDR3 coding sequence is TGCGCCAGCCGCAATACGGGCACAGGGCGAAACACCATATATTTT.

This clone showed up just once. V usage is TRBV27 and J usage is TRBJ1-6, with a tentative D call TRBD1 (6 bases). There are 12 residues in the CDR3. V was pared by 2 bases and J by 10 bases, with 6 bases between. The germline gives CDR1 MNHEY, CDR2 SMNVEV (reference sequence). The CDR3 bases are TGTGCCAGCAGTTTACAGGGGTCACCCCTCCACTTT. As protein: CASSLQGSPLHF.

This chain connects TRBV4-3 to TRBJ2-1, with D possibly matching TRBD2 (7 bases). Germline V gives CDR1 LGHNA, CDR2 YSLEER. The CDR3 sequence is 17 residues long. V dropped 4 bases and J dropped 7 bases, with 23 bases sitting between them. The CDR3 loop reads CASSPALRGRARNEQFF. The CDR3 DNA follows: TGCGCCAGCAGCCCAGCTTTGAGGGGGAGGGCCCGGAATGAGCAGTTCTTC.

The chain combines TRBV11-2 with TRBJ2-2; 7 nucleotides match TRBD1. Germline V lookup: CDR1 SGHAT, CDR2 FQNNGV. The CDR3 contains 14 residues. After removal of 5 bases from V and 4 bases from J, the junction contained 4 bases not matched to a gene. The CDR3 region has the DNA TGTGCCAGCAGCCCTGACAGGGCCACCGGGGAGCTGTTTTTT. This encodes CASSPDRATGELFF.

The chain is built from TRBV4-3 and TRBJ2-5; 8 bases agree with TRBD2. Looked up from germline, CDR1 is LGHNA and CDR2 is YSLEER. This CDR3 spans 15 amino acids. After removal of 1 base from V and 1 base from J, the junction contained 2 bases not matched to a gene. Here the CDR3 reads CASSQGLASQETQYF. CDR3 DNA: TGCGCCAGCAGCCAAGGACTAGCGAGCCAAGAGACCCAGTACTTC.

The chain uses TRBV28 and TRBJ2-5; a weak D match, TRBD1 (5 bases). Near its end, the DNA agrees better with TRBJ2-7, so the J call may be wrong. Germline assignment: CDR1 MDHEN and CDR2 SYDVKM. CDR3 size: 13 residues. The CDR3 DNA is TGTGCCAGCAACCCCCAGGGCTCCTACGAGCAGTACTTC. It specifies CASNPQGSYEQYF.

V gene TRBV4-2 combines with J gene TRBJ2-2, with 10 bases lining up with TRBD2. Germline V gene sequence: CDR1 LGHNA, CDR2 YNFKEQ. The J segment lost 3 bases and the V segment lost 1 base, leaving 5 bases of the junction unmatched. This CDR3 has 17 amino acids. The CDR3 DNA follows: TGTGCCAGCAGCCAAGCCAGCGGGAGGGGGCACACCGGGGAGCTGTTTTTT. Protein: CASSQASGRGHTGELFF.

In regard to this clone: Relative to the germline gene, one junction end is altered; a read error may explain this. V usage is TRBV7-9 and J usage is TRBJ2-2, with D maybe TRBD2 (6 bases). The CDR3 totals 16 residues. Germline-derived CDR1 and CDR2 are SEHNR and FQNEAQ (reference sequence). CDR3 sequence reads: CSSSLDVGGDTGELFF. The CDR3 bases are TGTTCCAGCAGCTTAGATGTCGGGGGAGACACCGGGGAGCTGTTTTTT.

The chain combines TRBV11-3 with TRBJ2-2; D may be TRBD1 (5 bases). There are 17 residues in the CDR3. The germline V gene encodes CDR1 SGHNT and CDR2 YENEEA. Trimming pared 2 bases from V and 5 bases from J, leaving 18 bases between. This chain's CDR3 is CASSLLRTRLSTGELFF. The CDR3 nucleotides read TGTGCCAGCAGCTTACTCAGGACAAGGTTGTCAACCGGGGAGCTGTTTTTT.

The rearrangement links TRBV19 to TRBJ2-4; 8 bases map to TRBD1. CDR3 length: 18 amino acids. J lost 4 bases, V lost 3 bases, and 14 bases had no gene match. Germline V gene sequence: CDR1 LNHDA, CDR2 SQIVND (reference sequence). The CDR3 region is CASSIGWKNRGSKNIQYF. The CDR3 bases are TGTGCCAGTAGTATTGGTTGGAAAAACAGGGGGTCTAAAAACATTCAGTACTTC.

The rearrangement joins TRBV2 to TRBJ2-1, with D possibly being TRBD1 (6 bases). With 4 bases removed from V and 9 bases from J, the gap between germline ends came to 13 bases. Germline V gives CDR1 SNHLY, CDR2 FYNNEI. There are 13 residues in the CDR3. The CDR3 is CASSGQVSSEQFF. The CDR3 DNA reads as TGTGCCAGCAGTGGACAGGTTTCAAGTGAGCAGTTCTTC.

This clone was detected only a few times. The V call is TRBV6-6, the J call TRBJ2-1, with D possibly matching TRBD2 (5 bases). The CDR3 runs to 12 residues. Germline assignment: CDR1 MNHNY and CDR2 SVGAGI (reference sequence). The ends were cut back, 5 bases at V and 10 bases at J, with 12 bases in the middle. The CDR3 protein is CASSKLVGEQFF. The CDR3 bases are TGTGCCAGCAGTAAACTAGTCGGCGAGCAGTTCTTC.

The table lists this clone with a count of one. The V gene is TRBV4-2, the J gene TRBJ2-4; no firm D call. V was trimmed by 0 bases and J by 1 base, leaving 10 bases between them. Germline V gives CDR1 LGHNA, CDR2 YNFKEQ. The CDR3 totals 16 residues. CDR3 loop: CASSQDSTVAKNIQYF. CDR3 in DNA: TGTGCCAGCAGCCAAGATTCCACGGTGGCCAAAAACATTCAGTACTTC.

The gene calls are TRBV5-4 and TRBJ2-3, with 8 bases identical to TRBD2. The V segment lost 4 bases and the J segment 2 bases; nucleotides outside the gene matches: 9. CDR1 is SGHNT and CDR2 is YYREEE in the germline V gene (reference sequence). The CDR3 is 16 amino acids. The CDR3 reads CASSKWGTRTTDTQYF. CDR3 nucleotide sequence: TGTGCCAGCAGCAAATGGGGGACTAGAACCACAGATACGCAGTATTTT.

The chain uses TRBV19 and TRBJ2-5; 10 bases are a match to TRBD1. The CDR3 spans 16 residues. J was trimmed by 4 bases and V by 3 bases; bases with no gene match: 8. Germline CDR1 is LNHDA and CDR2 is SQIVND (reference sequence). The CDR3 bases are TGTGCCAGTAGTATTACCGGGACAGGGGTAGGAGAGACCCAGTACTTC. Its protein product is CASSITGTGVGETQYF. The full variable domain, with the rest looked up from reference TRBV19 and TRBJ2-5, is DGGITQSPKYLFRKEGQNVTLSCEQNLNHDAMYWYRQDPGQGLRLIYYSQIVNDFQKGDIAEGYSVSREKKESFPLTVTSAQKNPTAFYLCASSITGTGVGETQYFGPGTRLLVL.

This rearrangement joins TRBV30 to TRBJ1-1; unclear D gene. Per the germline V gene, CDR1 is GTSNPN and CDR2 is SVGIG (reference sequence). The V gene lost 2 bases and the J gene lost 5 bases, with 21 bases spanning the gap. This CDR3 is built from 16 residues. The CDR3 reads CAWSSPGRPMWTEAFF. CDR3 in DNA: TGTGCCTGGAGTTCACCGGGAAGACCGATGTGGACTGAAGCTTTCTTT.

This chain connects TRBV10-3 to TRBJ2-5, with 11 bases matching TRBD1. The CDR3 covers 15 residues. CDR1 is ENHRY, CDR2 SYGVKD, per germline. Losses at the gene ends were 6 bases for V and 4 bases for J; bases not matched to a gene: 7. CDR3 in amino acids: CAIRRTGGIGETQYF. CDR3 bases: TGTGCCATCAGGAGGACAGGGGGCATCGGAGAGACCCAGTACTTC.

V is TRBV30 and J is TRBJ2-7, with D possibly matching TRBD1 (7 bases). The ends were cut back, 5 bases at V and 7 bases at J, with 30 bases in the middle. The CDR3 covers 17 residues. The germline CDR1 and CDR2 sequences are GTSNPN and SVGIG (reference sequence). The CDR3 spells CAWSLILDGRGAIEQYF. The CDR3 DNA reads TGTGCCTGGTCACTCATACTGGATGGCAGGGGGGCGATTGAGCAGTACTTC.

This chain's CDR3 is CASSPTSEAYNEQFF. DNA of the CDR3: TGTGCCAGCAGCCCAACTAGTGAGGCCTACAATGAGCAGTTCTTC. This rearrangement joins TRBV5-8 to TRBJ2-1; weak D call: TRBD2 (5 bases). The CDR3 has 15 amino acids. CDR1 is SGHTS, CDR2 YDEGEE, per germline. Trimming pared 4 bases from V and 2 bases from J, leaving 13 bases between.

This chain joins TRBV6-6 and TRBJ2-6; D unclear. The germline V gene has CDR1 MNHNY and CDR2 SVGAGI (reference sequence). This CDR3 is built from 15 residues. The germline V and J ends were trimmed by 5 bases and 1 base, with 9 bases remaining between them. The CDR3 nucleotides read TGTGCCAGCAGTCCTCAGATATCTGGGGCCAACGTCCTGACTTTC. This sequence encodes CASSPQISGANVLTF.